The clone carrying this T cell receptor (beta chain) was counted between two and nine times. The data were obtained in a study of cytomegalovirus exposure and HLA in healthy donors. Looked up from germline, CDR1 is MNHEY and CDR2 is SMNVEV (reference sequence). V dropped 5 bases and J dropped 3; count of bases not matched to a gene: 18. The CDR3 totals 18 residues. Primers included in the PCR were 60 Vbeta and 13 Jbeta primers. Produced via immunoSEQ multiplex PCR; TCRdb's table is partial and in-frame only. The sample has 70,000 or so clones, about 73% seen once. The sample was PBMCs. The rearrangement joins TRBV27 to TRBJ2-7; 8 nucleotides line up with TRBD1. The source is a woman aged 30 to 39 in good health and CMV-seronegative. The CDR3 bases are TGTGCCAGCAGTCCTCTCCCCCGGGGGACAGGCTCGGGCTACGAGCAGTACTTC. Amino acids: CASSPLPRGTGSGYEQYF.